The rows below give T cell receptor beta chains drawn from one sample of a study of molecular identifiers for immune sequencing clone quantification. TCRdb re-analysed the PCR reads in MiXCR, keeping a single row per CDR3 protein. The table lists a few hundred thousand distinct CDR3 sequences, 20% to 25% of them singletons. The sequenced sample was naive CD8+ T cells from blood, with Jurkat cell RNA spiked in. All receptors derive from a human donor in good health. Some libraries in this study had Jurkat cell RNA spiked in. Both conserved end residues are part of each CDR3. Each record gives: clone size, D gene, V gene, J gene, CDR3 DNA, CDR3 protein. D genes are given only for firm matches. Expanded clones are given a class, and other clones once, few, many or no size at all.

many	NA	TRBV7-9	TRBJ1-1	TGTGCCAGCAGCCTAGGGTACCTTGAAGCTTTCTTT	CASSLGYLEAFF
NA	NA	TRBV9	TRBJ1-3	TGTGCCAGCAGCGTAGACCGGGGAAGCTCTGGAAACACCATATATTTT	CASSVDRGSSGNTIYF
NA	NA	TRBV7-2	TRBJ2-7	TGTGCCAGCAGCCCGACGGGGCTTCTTCAGAAAGGCTCCTACGAGCAGTACTTC	CASSPTGLLQKGSYEQYF
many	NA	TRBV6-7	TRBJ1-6	TGTGCCAGCAGTTACGAAGGGGAGCATTCACCCCTCCACTTT	CASSYEGEHSPLHF
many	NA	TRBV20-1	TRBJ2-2	TGCAGTGCTAGAGATTATGCGGTCACCGGGGAGCTGTTTTTT	CSARDYAVTGELFF
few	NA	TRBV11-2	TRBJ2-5	TGTGCCAGCAGCACTTCGACAGGTTGGGCAGAGACCCAGTACTTC	CASSTSTGWAETQYF
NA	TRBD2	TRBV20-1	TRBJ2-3	TGCAGTGCTAGTGGAAGACTAGCGGGGGGACTCCTAATCACAGATACGCAGTATTTT	CSASGRLAGGLLITDTQYF
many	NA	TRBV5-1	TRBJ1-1	TGCGCCAGCAGCTTGGTTTACGGTGGCACTGAAGCTTTCTTT	CASSLVYGGTEAFF
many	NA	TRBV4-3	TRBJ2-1	TGCGCCAGCAGCAAGGGCGGGCCCTTAGAGCAGTTCTTC	CASSKGGPLEQFF
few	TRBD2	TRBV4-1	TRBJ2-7	TGCGCCAGCAGCCAAGAAACTAGCGTCTCCTACGAGCAGTACTTC	CASSQETSVSYEQYF
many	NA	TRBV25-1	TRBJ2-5	TGTGCCAGCAGTGAACGTAGGGGTTGGGAGACCCAGTACTTC	CASSERRGWETQYF
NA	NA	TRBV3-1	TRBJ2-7	TGTGCCAGCAGCCCGGTGGGTTCTTTATCCTACGAGCAGTACTTC	CASSPVGSLSYEQYF